The sequence of this T cell receptor (beta chain) was determined in a study of early T cells in non-severe SARS-CoV-2 infection. Study at large: Unsorted whole blood bulk RNA was sequenced, with unpaired chains.

The CDR3 length is 15 residues. V lost 8 bases to trimming and J lost 1 base; unmatched junction nucleotides: 11. Per germline, CDR1 SGHVS and CDR2 FQNEAQ. The TCR library protocol was used to attach unique molecular identifiers. These identifiers were attached to individual cDNA molecules. TCRdb fed the 5' RACE reads into MiXCR, producing one record per CDR3 protein. The sample shows roughly 54,000 distinct CDR3 sequences, roughly 13% of them seen only once. The sample holds many counts of this clonotype. Antigen unknown. Broader study findings: VDJdb matching favored anti-spike CD8 responses, missing private and CD4 specificities.

The receptor was isolated from an adult who was a healthcare worker with PCR-confirmed SARS-CoV-2 infection or an uninfected control (not recorded which). The chain uses TRBV7-8 and TRBJ2-7; 7 positions agree with TRBD2. The sequenced sample consisted of whole blood. The DNA for the CDR3 is TGTGCCAGCGGGGGGGGATTGCCGAAATCCTACGAGCAGTACTTC. It codes for CASGGGLPKSYEQYF.